The 14 T cell receptor beta chains below were found in one sample sequenced in a study of beta chain features in type 1 diabetes. The study reverse transcribed the entire isolated RNA, so it sequenced expressed TCRB transcripts. Profiled with immunoSEQ multiplex PCR; TCRdb holds only in-frame clones, not every one. The top ten hold almost 0.065% of the sample, which has 450,000 to 550,000 clones, 30% seen once. Source material: naive CD4+ T cells from blood. The receptors derive from a man aged 18-30 years in good health.

This clone was seen only a few times. This rearrangement joins TRBV5-4 to TRBJ2-3, with D possibly TRBD2 on 5 matching bases. The V gene lost 5 bases and the J gene lost 6 bases, with 13 bases spanning the gap. The CDR3 consists of 13 residues. Germline lookup yields CDR1 SGHNT and CDR2 YYREEE (reference sequence). The CDR3 nucleotides are TGTGCCAGCAGACAGCCACCGGGGGATACGCAGTATTTT. Translating gives CASRQPPGDTQYF.

This rearrangement joins TRBV10-3 to TRBJ2-3, with 10 bases matching TRBD2. The CDR3 loop spans 14 amino acids. The ends lost 7 bases at V and 6 bases at J; junction bases unmatched: 7. Germline V CDR1 and CDR2: ENHRY, SYGVKD. The chain's CDR3 is CAITPSGSLDTQYF. CDR3 nucleotide sequence: TGTGCCATCACGCCTAGCGGGAGCTTGGATACGCAGTATTTT.

Only a few counts were recorded for this clone. The rearrangement links TRBV9 to TRBJ2-7; 8 positions match TRBD2. The CDR3 loop spans 14 amino acids. V was clipped by 2 bases and J by 3 bases; unmatched bases: 4. In germline, CDR1 is SGDLS, CDR2 YYNGEE. The chain's CDR3 is CASSVSGMDYEQYF. The DNA for the CDR3 is TGTGCCAGCAGCGTTAGCGGGATGGACTACGAGCAGTACTTC.

The table lists this clone with a few counts. This sequence joins TRBV30 and TRBJ1-1, with D maybe TRBD1 (5 bases). The germline V and J ends were trimmed by 1 base and 6 bases, with 12 bases remaining between them. The germline CDR1 and CDR2 sequences are GTSNPN and SVGIG (reference sequence). The CDR3 runs 13 residues. This CDR3 reads CAWSEAGLAEAFF. The CDR3 nucleotides are TGTGCCTGGAGTGAGGCAGGGCTCGCTGAAGCTTTCTTT.

The chain combines TRBV4-1 with TRBJ2-7; D gene ambiguous. The CDR3 runs to 14 residues. Trimming removed 4 bases from V and 0 bases from J, with 10 bases in between. The germline gives CDR1 MGHRA, CDR2 YSYEKL. The CDR3 loop reads CASSRELSSYEQYF. CDR3 DNA: TGCGCCAGCAGCCGCGAGTTGAGCTCCTACGAGCAGTACTTC.

For this clone: At the DNA level, this CDR3 is encoded by other sequences in the same sample as well. V is TRBV5-1 and J is TRBJ1-2; D gene unclear. The CDR3 covers 12 residues. V dropped 4 bases and J dropped 4 bases, with 8 bases sitting between them. Looked up from germline, CDR1 is SGHRS and CDR2 is YFSETQ. The CDR3 sequence is CASSLEGYGYTF. The CDR3 DNA is TGCGCCAGCAGCCTGGAGGGCTATGGCTACACCTTC.

This rearrangement joins TRBV29-1 to TRBJ2-1, with D unclear. Trimming took off 4 bases at V and 0 bases at J, with 16 bases between the two ends. Germline lookup yields CDR1 SQVTM and CDR2 ANQGSEA. The CDR3 is made up of 16 amino acids. The CDR3 DNA follows: TGCAGCGTTGTCAAGGTAGCTGCGAGCTCCTACAATGAGCAGTTCTTC. It encodes CSVVKVAASSYNEQFF.

The chain uses TRBV5-1 and TRBJ2-5; no reliable D call. The germline V gene has CDR1 SGHRS and CDR2 YFSETQ. The V and J ends lost 4 bases and 4 bases respectively, with 17 bases between them. This CDR3 has 15 residues. The CDR3 spells CASSLGYPPVETQYF. DNA for the CDR3: TGCGCCAGCAGCCTTGGGTATCCGCCAGTAGAGACCCAGTACTTC.

The chain recombines TRBV7-9 with TRBJ2-7; D tentatively fits TRBD1 or TRBD2 (5 bases each). The CDR3 loop spans 14 amino acids. V lost 5 bases and J lost 2, with 13 bases in between. CDR1 is SEHNR, CDR2 FQNEAQ, per germline (reference sequence). Here the CDR3 DNA reads TGTGCCAGCAGCACGGGGCAGGGAACCTACGAGCAGTACTTC. Protein sequence: CASSTGQGTYEQYF.

V is TRBV5-4 and J is TRBJ2-5; the D gene is possibly TRBD1 (5 bases). The V gene's germline CDR1 is SGHNT and CDR2 YYREEE (reference sequence). Trimming removed 3 bases from V and 4 bases from J, with 10 bases in between. The CDR3 length is 13 residues. CDR3 bases: TGTGCCAGCAGCTACCAGGGTCGAGAGACCCAGTACTTC. This gives the protein CASSYQGRETQYF.

The chain recombines TRBV18 with TRBJ2-1; the match to TRBD2 covers 11 bases. Germline V gene data show CDR1 as KGHSH and CDR2 as LQKENI. The CDR3 is 20 residues long. After removal of 3 bases from V and 2 bases from J, the junction contained 15 bases not matched to a gene. DNA of the CDR3: TGTGCCAGCTCACCTGGGCGACTAGCGGGAAGGGTCATGACCTACAATGAGCAGTTCTTC. It yields the protein CASSPGRLAGRVMTYNEQFF.

There are a few counts of this clone. This rearrangement joins TRBV7-2 to TRBJ2-5; TRBD2 agrees at 9 bases. Germline values: CDR1 SGHTA, CDR2 FQGNSA. J lost 2 bases, V lost 5 bases, and 3 bases had no gene match. The CDR3 totals 14 residues. The CDR3 loop is CASSRLAVQETQYF. CDR3 nucleotide sequence: TGTGCCAGCAGCAGACTAGCGGTACAAGAGACCCAGTACTTC.

Concerning this clone itself: Other DNA sequences within the sample encode an identical CDR3. The J gene is TRBJ2-1, the V gene TRBV5-1, with unresolved D. The CDR3 contains 11 residues. Germline values: CDR1 SGHRS, CDR2 YFSETQ. V was clipped by 4 bases and J by 4 bases, with 3 bases between them. Here the CDR3 reads CASSLYNEQFF. The CDR3 region has the DNA TGCGCCAGCAGCCTATACAATGAGCAGTTCTTC.

The table lists this clone with a few counts. Additional DNA sequences in this sample encode the identical CDR3. The chain recombines TRBV7-9 with TRBJ2-1; D gene uncertain. V was shortened by 1 base and J by 2 bases, with 3 bases between the two germline ends. CDR1 and CDR2 from the germline V gene are SEHNR and FQNEAQ (reference sequence). This CDR3 region has 13 residues. CDR3 in amino acids: CASSLGTYNEQFF. The CDR3 DNA follows: TGTGCCAGCAGCTTAGGGACCTACAATGAGCAGTTCTTC.